The 27 T cell receptor beta chains below come from one sample, sequenced in a study of control samples from healthy donors and cancer patients. The table came from immunoSEQ multiplex PCR; TCRdb's copy has only in-frame clones and leaves some out. This sample has about 130,000 clones, with around 92% found just once. Sequenced sample: blood. These receptors all stem from a woman between 50 and 59 years old in good health.

The chain couples TRBV28 to TRBJ2-7; D possibly corresponds to TRBD1 (7 bases). This CDR3 is built from 12 residues. Trimming left V 8 bases short and J 8 bases short, with 16 bases between. Germline CDR1 and CDR2: MDHEN and SYDVKM. The CDR3 spells CASGGGARKQYF. The CDR3 nucleotides read TGTGCCAGCGGAGGGGGCGCTCGGAAGCAGTACTTC. The full variable domain, completed using reference TRBV28 and TRBJ2-7, is DVKVTQSSRYLVKRTGEKVFLECVQDMDHENMFWYRQDPGLGLRLIYFSYDVKMKEKGDIPEGYSVSREKKERFSLILESASTNQTSMYLCASGGGARKQYFGPGTRLTVT.

This sequence joins TRBV11-3 and TRBJ2-7, with D perhaps matching TRBD1 (5 bases). The CDR3 runs 13 residues. Germline loops: CDR1 SGHNT, CDR2 YENEEA. The V end was cut by 5 bases, the J end by 5 bases, with 13 bases between. The CDR3 loop is CASSKGNQHEQYF. CDR3 coding DNA: TGTGCCAGCAGCAAGGGGAACCAACACGAGCAGTACTTC. The entire variable domain, with the rest obtained from reference TRBV11-3 and TRBJ2-7, is as follows: EAGVVQSPRYKIIEKKQPVAFWCNPISGHNTLYWYLQNLGQGPELLIRYENEEAVDDSQLPKDRFSAERLKGVDSTLKIQPAELGDSAVYLCASSKGNQHEQYFGPGTRLTVT.

The J gene is TRBJ2-5, the V gene TRBV27; 7 nucleotides align to TRBD1. The CDR3 contains 15 residues. The V segment lost 4 bases and the J segment 5 bases; nucleotides outside the gene matches: 10. CDR1 is MNHEY, CDR2 SMNVEV, per germline (reference sequence). This CDR3 reads CASSSLTGESETQYF. The CDR3 DNA is TGTGCCAGCAGTTCCCTAACAGGGGAATCGGAGACCCAGTACTTC.

This chain joins TRBV19 and TRBJ2-3; D perhaps matches TRBD2 (6 bases). This CDR3 is built from 16 residues. V lost 4 bases and J lost 0, with 14 bases in between. From germline, CDR1 is LNHDA and CDR2 SQIVND (reference sequence). The CDR3 loop reads CASSTGWSGSTDTQYF. In DNA, the CDR3 is TGTGCCAGTAGTACCGGATGGAGCGGGAGCACAGATACGCAGTATTTT.

The chain is built from TRBV28 and TRBJ1-3, with D tentatively TRBD1 (5 bases). In germline, CDR1 is MDHEN, CDR2 SYDVKM. The CDR3 is made up of 15 amino acids. V was trimmed by 8 bases and J by 0 bases, leaving 14 bases between them. CDR3 sequence (DNA): TGTGCCAGCGGCCATGGGGGATTCTCTGGAAACACCATATATTTT. The encoded protein is CASGHGGFSGNTIYF.

The V call is TRBV12-3 or TRBV12-4, the J call TRBJ1-1; no clear D gene. V gave up 6 bases and J gave up 8 bases, with 16 bases separating them. CDR3 length: 13 residues. Here the CDR3 reads CASSTDGSTEAFF. The CDR3 nucleotides read TGTGCCAGCAGCACGGACGGGTCAACAGAAGCTTTCTTT.

This clone was detected once. The gene calls are TRBV5-5 and TRBJ2-4; 12 bases line up with TRBD2. Germline V gene lookup returns CDR1 SGHKS and CDR2 YYEKEE (reference sequence). V lost 4 bases and J lost 3; bases outside the gene matches: 17. The CDR3 is made up of 20 amino acids. The CDR3 nucleotides read TGTGCCAGCAGCCTCGGCCCCCTAGCGGGGGGGCGAGTGGGCAAAAACATTCAGTACTTC. Translating gives CASSLGPLAGGRVGKNIQYF.

This sequence joins TRBV4-2 and TRBJ2-2; D remains ambiguous. Trimming pared 1 base from V and 6 bases from J, leaving 12 bases between. CDR1 is LGHNA, CDR2 YNFKEQ, per germline. The CDR3 contains 15 residues. The CDR3 DNA is TGTGCCAGCAGCCAAGTCCCCGCGGACCCCGGGGAGCTGTTTTTT. Translation: CASSQVPADPGELFF.

The chain links TRBV3-1 (or the pseudogene TRBV3-2) to TRBJ1-1; D not resolved. V shed 0 bases and J shed 6 bases, with 5 bases lying between them. Per germline, CDR1 LGHDT and CDR2 YNNKEL (reference sequence). The CDR3 is made up of 12 amino acids. CDR3 sequence (DNA): TGTGCCAGCAGCCAAGAGGGCCCTGAAGCTTTCTTT. This encodes CASSQEGPEAFF.

This clone was seen a few times. This rearrangement joins TRBV10-1 to TRBJ2-5, with a weak D call TRBD2 (6 bases). V dropped 6 bases and J dropped 5 bases, with 19 bases sitting between them. Germline CDR1 reads WNHNN; CDR2 reads SYGVQD (reference sequence). This CDR3 spans 15 amino acids. The CDR3 DNA reads as TGCGCCAGCAGCCGGGACTCTCTCGGGTGGGAGACCCAGTACTTC. Its protein is CASSRDSLGWETQYF.

The rearrangement links TRBV18 to TRBJ2-1; 8 bases fit TRBD2. The germline V gene has CDR1 KGHSH and CDR2 LQKENI. There are 15 residues in the CDR3. J was trimmed by 3 bases and V by 2 bases; bases with no gene match: 3. This CDR3 is CASSPGAGVYNEQFF. CDR3 sequence (DNA): TGTGCCAGCTCACCAGGAGCGGGAGTCTACAATGAGCAGTTCTTC.

The chain is built from TRBV2 and TRBJ1-2; perhaps TRBD1 as D (6 bases). Germline CDR1 and CDR2: SNHLY and FYNNEI. The CDR3 has 18 residues. Deletions cut 5 bases from V and 0 bases from J, with 22 bases between. CDR3 residues: CASSHFDQLGTPNYGYTF. Written as DNA, the CDR3 is TGTGCCAGCAGTCACTTCGACCAATTGGGGACACCTAACTATGGCTACACCTTC.

The count of this clone is one. The chain is built from TRBV6-2 or TRBV6-3 and TRBJ2-1, with D unclear. The germline V gene has CDR1 MNHEY and CDR2 SVGEGT. CDR3 length: 15 amino acids. Trimming removed 5 bases from V and 2 bases from J, with 13 bases in between. CDR3 loop: CASSIGQRTYNEQFF. The CDR3, as DNA: TGTGCCAGCAGTATTGGGCAGAGAACCTACAATGAGCAGTTCTTC.

The chain joins TRBV10-3 to TRBJ2-2, with D possibly TRBD1 on 6 matching bases. From germline, CDR1 is ENHRY and CDR2 SYGVKD. The CDR3 is 16 residues long. The V gene lost 11 bases and the J gene lost 2 bases, with 21 bases spanning the gap. CDR3 residues: CAARRGQQSNTGELFF. The DNA of the CDR3 is TGTGCCGCCCGACGAGGACAGCAATCCAACACCGGGGAGCTGTTTTTT.

This clone was seen a single time. CDR3 nucleotide sequence: TGTGCCAGCAGCTTGGGGACAGGGCACTCGTCGGACACTGAAGCTTTCTTT. It encodes CASSLGTGHSSDTEAFF. The gene calls are TRBV5-5 and TRBJ1-1; 8 positions agree with TRBD1. Germline lookup yields CDR1 SGHKS and CDR2 YYEKEE (reference sequence). V shed 0 bases and J 3 bases; nucleotides not matched to a gene: 10. This CDR3 comprises 17 residues.

The chain employs TRBV14 and TRBJ1-5; 8 bases match TRBD1. The ends lost 5 bases at V and 7 bases at J; junction bases unmatched: 4. CDR3 length: 13 amino acids. Germline CDR1 is SGHDN and CDR2 is FVKESK. CDR3 residues: CASSKTGDQPQHF. CDR3 nucleotide sequence: TGTGCCAGCAGCAAGACAGGGGACCAGCCCCAGCATTTT.

The chain has TRBV11-2 and TRBJ2-3; D not resolved. Germline loops: CDR1 SGHAT, CDR2 FQNNGV. The CDR3 length is 14 residues. V gave up 0 bases and J gave up 2 bases, with 6 bases separating them. This CDR3 reads CASSLEIYTDTQYF. The CDR3, as DNA: TGTGCCAGCAGCTTAGAAATATACACAGATACGCAGTATTTT.

The count of this clone is one. The V and J genes are TRBV25-1 and TRBJ1-6, with 9 bases fitting TRBD1. Germline CDR1 and CDR2: MGHDK and SYGVNS. With V trimmed by 4 bases and J by 9 bases, 10 bases remained unmatched. This CDR3 spans 16 amino acids. The CDR3 DNA reads TGTGCCAGCAGTGTAACCTCGGGACAGGGCCCTTCACCCCTCCACTTT. Its translation is CASSVTSGQGPSPLHF.

The rearrangement joins TRBV5-1 to TRBJ2-3; D ambiguous. This CDR3 contains 14 residues. The V gene's germline CDR1 is SGHRS and CDR2 YFSETQ. Trimming took off 0 bases at V and 2 bases at J, with 7 bases between the two ends. The CDR3 nucleotides are TGCGCCAGCAGCTTGGAAGGATTCACAGATACGCAGTATTTT. As protein: CASSLEGFTDTQYF.

CDR3 residues: CASRFRDYQPQHF. The CDR3 nucleotides read TGTGCCAGCAGATTCAGGGACTATCAGCCCCAGCATTTT. V and J are TRBV6-6 and TRBJ1-5, with TRBD1 as a possible D gene (5 bases). The CDR3 runs to 13 residues. V was clipped by 6 bases and J by 5 bases, with 11 bases between them. The germline V gene has CDR1 MNHNY and CDR2 SVGAGI (reference sequence).

A note on this clone: In the same sample, other DNA sequences code for this CDR3. The genes are TRBV30 and TRBJ1-6, with 7 bases identical to TRBD1. V was clipped by 4 bases and J by 4 bases; unmatched bases: 1. Germline V gene lookup returns CDR1 GTSNPN and CDR2 SVGIG (reference sequence). The CDR3 runs to 13 residues. The CDR3 loop reads CAWTTGYNSPLHF. The CDR3 DNA reads TGTGCCTGGACGACAGGGTATAATTCACCCCTCCACTTT.

The chain carries TRBV4-1 and TRBJ2-5; 9 bases are shared with TRBD2. The V segment lost 2 bases and the J segment 1 base; nucleotides outside the gene matches: 5. Germline loops: CDR1 MGHRA, CDR2 YSYEKL. The CDR3 extends over 16 amino acids. The CDR3 loop reads CASSQQGLAIQETQYF. CDR3 nucleotide sequence: TGCGCCAGCAGCCAACAGGGACTAGCAATCCAAGAGACCCAGTACTTC.

This rearrangement joins TRBV7-9 to TRBJ1-2; 8 bases agree with TRBD1. Germline trimming cut 0 bases from V and 2 bases from J; bases unmatched to any gene: 2. Germline values: CDR1 SEHNR, CDR2 FQNEAQ (reference sequence). The CDR3 extends over 15 amino acids. As DNA, the CDR3 is TGTGCCAGCAGCTTAGCGGACAGGGCCAACTATGGCTACACCTTC. Translated, it gives CASSLADRANYGYTF.

The chain recombines TRBV29-1 with TRBJ2-4; weak D call: TRBD1 (6 bases). The V end lost 5 bases, the J end lost 10 bases, and 18 bases lay between the germline ends. The CDR3 covers 13 residues. Germline assignment: CDR1 SQVTM and CDR2 ANQGSEA. CDR3 nucleotides: TGCAGCGTTAAGGCTAGGACAGCCAATATTCAGTACTTC. Its translation is CSVKARTANIQYF.

V and J are TRBV7-9 and TRBJ1-1, with a tentative D call TRBD1 (5 bases). CDR3 size: 15 residues. The germline V gene has CDR1 SEHNR and CDR2 FQNEAQ (reference sequence). Trimming shortened V by 1 base and J by 3 bases, and 12 bases separated the two germline ends. This CDR3 reads CASSLGPGIDTEAFF. CDR3 DNA sequence: TGTGCCAGCAGCTTAGGCCCAGGGATAGACACTGAAGCTTTCTTT.

The rearrangement uses TRBV1 and TRBJ1-3; the D call of TRBD1 is as the table states it, not checked on the DNA. TRBV1 is described as a pseudogene. The CDR3 extends over 15 amino acids. The CDR3 bases are TGCACCAGCAGCCACCGGGACAGCTCTGGAAACACCATATATTTT. Translated: CTSSHRDSSGNTIYF.

This chain joins TRBV30 and TRBJ2-1; D ambiguous. Trimming removed 5 bases from V and 7 bases from J, with 12 bases in between. This CDR3 is built from 12 residues. From germline, CDR1 is GTSNPN and CDR2 SVGIG (reference sequence). The CDR3 sequence is CAWGPMWNEQFF. Here the CDR3 DNA reads TGTGCCTGGGGTCCAATGTGGAATGAGCAGTTCTTC.